Below are 26 T cell receptor beta chains sequenced from a single sample in a study of cytomegalovirus exposure and HLA in healthy donors. Produced via immunoSEQ multiplex PCR; TCRdb's table is partial and in-frame only. The top ten hold 2.1% of the sample, which has about 120,000 clones, more than 75% seen once. The source material was PBMCs. Receptors originate from a woman aged 25 to 39 in good health and CMV-seronegative.

This chain connects TRBV5-1 to TRBJ2-7; D is undetermined. V lost 3 bases to trimming and J lost 0 bases, with 10 bases between them. Per germline, CDR1 SGHRS and CDR2 YFSETQ. The CDR3 consists of 14 residues. DNA for the CDR3: TGCGCCAGCAGCTGGGCTATGAGCTCCTACGAGCAGTACTTC. It yields the protein CASSWAMSSYEQYF. The full variable domain, rest sourced from reference TRBV5-1 and TRBJ2-7, is KAGVTQTPRYLIKTRGQQVTLSCSPISGHRSVSWYQQTPGQGLQFLFEYFSETQRNKGNFPGRFSGRQFSNSRSEMNVSTLELGDSALYLCASSWAMSSYEQYFGPGTRLTVT.

This clone was seen a handful of times. V and J are TRBV10-3 and TRBJ2-1; 11 bases are shared with TRBD1. From germline, CDR1 is ENHRY and CDR2 SYGVKD. The CDR3 has 15 residues. V dropped 6 bases and J dropped 8; count of bases not matched to a gene: 9. Here the CDR3 DNA reads TGTGCCATCAGCCCAGGACAGGGGGCGCATGATGAGCAGTTCTTC. This sequence encodes CAISPGQGAHDEQFF.

This clone was detected once. This rearrangement joins TRBV2 to TRBJ2-5; D is unclear. Germline V gene sequence: CDR1 SNHLY, CDR2 FYNNEI. V was trimmed by 2 bases and J by 2 bases, leaving 6 bases between them. The CDR3 loop spans 13 amino acids. CDR3 protein: CASSENRQETQYF. The CDR3 coding sequence is TGTGCCAGCAGTGAAAACCGGCAAGAGACCCAGTACTTC.

The V call is TRBV25-1, the J call TRBJ1-1, with D perhaps TRBD1 (5 bases). CDR1 MGHDK and CDR2 SYGVNS come from the germline V gene. Trimming cost V 8 bases and J 1 base, with 11 bases left between them. The CDR3 is 13 amino acids. The CDR3 nucleotides read TGTGCCAGCCGCTCCCAGGGGAACACTGAAGCTTTCTTT. Translating gives CASRSQGNTEAFF.

The chain joins TRBV19 to TRBJ2-7; TRBD1 matches 9 bases. Per germline, CDR1 LNHDA and CDR2 SQIVND (reference sequence). The V gene end was trimmed by 5 bases and the J gene end by 5 bases; junction bases not matched to a gene: 13. This CDR3 contains 16 residues. The CDR3 region is CASSSPPDRGRDEQYF. The CDR3 DNA sequence: TGTGCCAGTAGTTCTCCTCCTGACAGGGGGAGAGACGAGCAGTACTTC.

The chain combines TRBV5-6 with TRBJ2-7; 12 nucleotides line up with TRBD1. The V segment lost 4 bases and the J segment 7 bases; nucleotides outside the gene matches: 9. CDR3 length: 15 amino acids. The germline V gene has CDR1 SGHDT and CDR2 YYEEEE. CDR3 in DNA: TGTGCCAGCAGCGACCGGGACAGGGGGCGGTGGGAGCAGTACTTC. Its protein product is CASSDRDRGRWEQYF.

In this sample, this clone turned up once. V is TRBV19 and J is TRBJ2-2, with 13 positions matching TRBD2. The CDR3 sequence is 16 residues long. V trimming: 1 base; J trimming: 6 bases; junction bases outside the gene matches: 2. Germline V gene lookup returns CDR1 LNHDA and CDR2 SQIVND (reference sequence). In DNA form, the CDR3 reads TGTGCCAGTAGTATAGTAACTAGCGGGGGGGCCGGGGAGCTGTTTTTT. Its protein is CASSIVTSGGAGELFF.

The chain carries TRBV7-8 and TRBJ2-3, with TRBD2 matching 13 bases. Per germline, CDR1 SGHVS and CDR2 FQNEAQ. The CDR3 runs 16 residues. Losses at the gene ends were 5 bases for V and 5 bases for J; bases not matched to a gene: 7. The CDR3 region is CASSPTGLAGRDTQYF. Here the CDR3 DNA reads TGTGCCAGCAGCCCTACGGGACTAGCGGGGCGAGATACGCAGTATTTT.

This clone has more than one count but fewer than ten. The chain has TRBV4-1 and TRBJ1-6, with TRBD1 matching 9 bases. CDR3 length: 16 residues. The germline gives CDR1 MGHRA, CDR2 YSYEKL. The ends lost 4 bases at V and 10 bases at J; junction bases unmatched: 11. CDR3 protein: CASSPRSGQGGSPLHF. CDR3 DNA: TGCGCCAGCAGCCCGAGATCGGGACAGGGTGGCTCACCCCTCCACTTT.

This clone was seen once. Written as DNA, the CDR3 is TGTGCCAGCAGGCCGCCTCAGGACAGGGGATCCTACAATGAGCAGTTCTTC. Encoded protein: CASRPPQDRGSYNEQFF. The chain joins TRBV5-6 to TRBJ2-1, with 9 bases fitting TRBD1. The CDR3 contains 17 residues. V was clipped by 5 bases and J by 1 base; unmatched bases: 10. Germline values: CDR1 SGHDT, CDR2 YYEEEE.

The chain employs TRBV25-1 and TRBJ1-1, with TRBD1 matching over 8 bases. The germline gives CDR1 MGHDK, CDR2 SYGVNS. The CDR3 consists of 15 residues. Trimming took 0 bases from V and 4 from J; bases not matched to a gene: 4. Here the CDR3 reads CASSEYGQGATEAFF. In DNA, the CDR3 is TGTGCCAGCAGTGAATATGGACAGGGAGCCACTGAAGCTTTCTTT. The full variable domain, its missing parts supplied by reference TRBV25-1 and TRBJ1-1, is EADIYQTPRYLVIGTGKKITLECSQTMGHDKMYWYQQDPGMELHLIHYSYGVNSTEKGDLSSESTVSRIRTEHFPLTLESARPSHTSQYLCASSEYGQGATEAFFGQGTRLTVV.

In this sample, this clone turned up a few times. The rearrangement uses TRBV19 and TRBJ1-1; tentative D call: TRBD1 (5 bases). V gave up 3 bases and J gave up 1 base, with 9 bases separating them. The CDR3 contains 14 residues. Looked up from germline, CDR1 is LNHDA and CDR2 is SQIVND (reference sequence). The CDR3 loop is CASSIDSANTEAFF. The CDR3 nucleotides are TGTGCCAGTAGTATCGACAGTGCGAACACTGAAGCTTTCTTT.

This rearrangement joins TRBV6-5 to TRBJ2-5, with 9 bases aligning to TRBD1. Germline CDR1 reads MNHEY; CDR2 reads SVGAGI. Trimming at V came to 5 bases and at J to 5 bases, leaving 3 bases not matched to a gene. CDR3 length equals 13 residues. In nucleotides, the CDR3 is TGTGCCAGCAGTCGACAGGGGGTGGAGACCCAGTACTTC. It yields the protein CASSRQGVETQYF.

For this clone: At the DNA level, this CDR3 is encoded by other sequences in the same sample as well. The chain links TRBV6-5 to TRBJ1-2; D remains ambiguous. V was cut by 4 bases and J by 4 bases, with 7 bases left in between. Germline V CDR1 and CDR2: MNHEY, SVGAGI. This CDR3 has 12 amino acids. The CDR3 spells CASSSGLYGYTF. As DNA, the CDR3 is TGTGCCAGCAGTTCCGGACTCTATGGCTACACCTTC.

This chain links TRBV11-1 with TRBJ1-1, with D perhaps matching TRBD1 (5 bases). The CDR3 spans 14 residues. The germline CDR1 and CDR2 sequences are SGHAT and FQDESV (reference sequence). Trimming took 3 bases from V and 1 from J, leaving 9 bases between them. This CDR3 is CASSFSQGNTEAFF. CDR3 nucleotides: TGTGCCAGCAGCTTTTCCCAGGGGAACACTGAAGCTTTCTTT.

V is TRBV5-8 and J is TRBJ1-2; no reliable D call. Germline V CDR1 and CDR2: SGHTS, YDEGEE. CDR3 length: 15 residues. Trimming removed 0 bases from V and 0 bases from J, with 9 bases in between. CDR3 bases: TGTGCCAGCAGCTTGGTTGCAGGCTCTAACTATGGCTACACCTTC. Translating it yields CASSLVAGSNYGYTF.

V and J are TRBV11-3 and TRBJ2-7, with a tentative D call TRBD1 (6 bases). The germline gives CDR1 SGHNT, CDR2 YENEEA. V dropped 5 bases and J dropped 0 bases, with 11 bases sitting between them. The CDR3 length is 14 residues. In DNA, the CDR3 is TGTGCCAGCAGCGACGGACAGAGCTCCTACGAGCAGTACTTC. This gives the protein CASSDGQSSYEQYF.

The J gene is TRBJ1-6, the V gene TRBV19; TRBD1 aligns across 7 bases. The CDR3 loop spans 16 amino acids. Germline values: CDR1 LNHDA, CDR2 SQIVND (reference sequence). Trimming removed 3 bases from V and 5 bases from J; junction bases left unmatched: 7. CDR3 bases: TGTGCCAGTAGTATCTGGCAGGGGGGACATAATTCACCCCTCCACTTT. Protein product: CASSIWQGGHNSPLHF.

CDR3 DNA: TGTGCCAGCAGCCCTGACAGGGGGCGGATAAACACCATATATTTT. It specifies CASSPDRGRINTIYF. J is TRBJ1-3 and V is TRBV6-5, with 10 bases lining up with TRBD1. The CDR3 covers 15 residues. Germline CDR1 is MNHEY and CDR2 is SVGAGI. V shed 6 bases, J shed 6 bases, and the junction held 8 bases outside the gene matches.

CDR3: CASSQLAGTSGVSDTQYF. CDR3 sequence (DNA): TGCGCCAGCAGCCAACTTGCCGGGACTAGCGGGGTCTCAGATACGCAGTATTTT. The chain carries TRBV4-3 and TRBJ2-3; 13 bases align to TRBD2. The CDR3 contains 18 residues. Looked up from germline, CDR1 is LGHNA and CDR2 is YSLEER. The trim removed 2 bases at V and 4 bases at J, leaving 9 bases unmatched.

The rearrangement joins TRBV4-3 to TRBJ2-4; the D gene is possibly TRBD2 (7 bases). Germline V gene lookup returns CDR1 LGHNA and CDR2 YSLEER. The CDR3 has 19 residues. Trimming took 3 bases from V and 4 from J, leaving 25 bases between them. The CDR3 reads CASSQEFGGGALSKNIQYF. In DNA, the CDR3 is TGCGCCAGCAGCCAGGAATTTGGGGGGGGCGCGCTGAGTAAAAACATTCAGTACTTC.

This sequence joins TRBV7-4 and TRBJ1-1; perhaps TRBD1 as D (6 bases). Germline V gene data show CDR1 as SGHVT and CDR2 as SQSDAQ. Deletions cut 4 bases from V and 3 bases from J, with 15 bases between. The CDR3 contains 15 residues. The CDR3 DNA is TGTGCCAGCAGCTCCGGACAGCCAGGGGACACTGAAGCTTTCTTT. This gives the protein CASSSGQPGDTEAFF.

J is TRBJ1-4 and V is TRBV4-1, with TRBD1 identical over 10 bases. The junction had 4 bases not matched to a gene; V was cut back by 8 bases and J by 10 bases. In germline, CDR1 is MGHRA, CDR2 YSYEKL. The CDR3 length is 12 residues. This CDR3 is CASGTGERKLFF. CDR3 DNA sequence: TGCGCCAGCGGGACAGGGGAACGAAAACTGTTTTTT.

This sequence joins TRBV10-2 and TRBJ1-1; perhaps TRBD1 as D (5 bases). Trimming took off 1 base at V and 3 bases at J, with 9 bases between the two ends. There are 14 residues in the CDR3. Germline V gives CDR1 WSHSY, CDR2 SAAADI. The CDR3 spells CASSEWGGDTEAFF. CDR3 sequence (DNA): TGCGCCAGCAGTGAGTGGGGGGGTGACACTGAAGCTTTCTTT.

This rearrangement joins TRBV7-6 to TRBJ1-6; D is perhaps TRBD1 (5 bases). Germline V gene lookup returns CDR1 SGHVS and CDR2 FNYEAQ. V gave up 0 bases and J gave up 8 bases, with 8 bases separating them. The CDR3 is made up of 14 amino acids. DNA for the CDR3: TGTGCCAGCAGCTTAGCCACAGGTCATTCACCCCTCCACTTT. Translating it yields CASSLATGHSPLHF.

The rearrangement links TRBV7-9 to TRBJ2-7; 14 positions match TRBD2. CDR3 length equals 15 residues. Germline CDR1 and CDR2: SEHNR and FQNEAQ (reference sequence). Germline trimming cut 5 bases from V and 3 bases from J; bases unmatched to any gene: 3. The CDR3 region is CASSPGLAGGYEQYF. The CDR3 DNA follows: TGTGCCAGCAGCCCAGGACTAGCGGGGGGCTACGAGCAGTACTTC. The full variable domain, completed using reference TRBV7-9 and TRBJ2-7, is DTGVSQNPRHKITKRGQNVTFRCDPISEHNRLYWYRQTLGQGPEFLTYFQNEAQLEKSRLLSDRFSAERPKGSFSTLEIQRTEQGDSAMYLCASSPGLAGGYEQYFGPGTRLTVT.